The 6 T cell receptor beta chains below come from one sample, sequenced in a study of blood T cell repertoires in COVID-19. Here immunoSEQ multiplex PCR was the method, and the copy in TCRdb shows in-frame clones only, minus some. The table records about 73,000 clones, about 91% of them present only once. The source material was peripheral blood. These receptors were collected from a man older than 75 with acute or convalescent COVID-19.

The CDR3 sequence: CASSWGTGNTEAFF. In nucleotides, the CDR3 is TGTGCCAGCAGTTGGGGGACAGGGAACACTGAAGCTTTCTTT. This rearrangement joins TRBV27 to TRBJ1-1; 8 nucleotides align to TRBD1. CDR1 and CDR2 (germline): MNHEY, SMNVEV (reference sequence). This CDR3 is 14 amino acids long. Losses at the gene ends were 4 bases for V and 1 base for J; bases not matched to a gene: 2.

The chain combines TRBV7-3 with TRBJ2-2; no clear D. V gave up 1 base and J gave up 0 bases, with 9 bases separating them. The CDR3 runs to 16 residues. Germline values: CDR1 SGHTA, CDR2 FQGTGA. The CDR3, as DNA: TGTGCCAGCAGCTTAAACGCGGCAGCGAACACCGGGGAGCTGTTTTTT. This sequence encodes CASSLNAAANTGELFF.

The chain links TRBV5-1 to TRBJ1-5; tentative D call: TRBD1 (6 bases). CDR3 length: 14 amino acids. V was cut by 4 bases and J by 3 bases, with 11 bases left in between. The V gene's germline CDR1 is SGHRS and CDR2 YFSETQ. CDR3 amino acids: CASSPGTNNQPQHF. The DNA of the CDR3 is TGCGCCAGCAGCCCCGGGACAAACAATCAGCCCCAGCATTTT. Together with reference TRBV5-1 and TRBJ1-5, the CDR3 gives the full variable domain: KAGVTQTPRYLIKTRGQQVTLSCSPISGHRSVSWYQQTPGQGLQFLFEYFSETQRNKGNFPGRFSGRQFSNSRSEMNVSTLELGDSALYLCASSPGTNNQPQHFGDGTRLSIL.

The DNA of the CDR3 is TGTGCCAGCATTCCGGGGTTAGGCGACGAGCAGTACTTC. This sequence encodes CASIPGLGDEQYF. The genes are TRBV2 and TRBJ2-7; weak D call: TRBD2 (5 bases). Germline values: CDR1 SNHLY, CDR2 FYNNEI. With 7 bases removed from V and 5 bases from J, the gap between germline ends came to 15 bases. This CDR3 has 13 amino acids.

V and J are TRBV4-1 and TRBJ2-6; D is uncertain. There are 15 residues in the CDR3. Germline values: CDR1 MGHRA, CDR2 YSYEKL. V dropped 3 bases and J dropped 4 bases, with 10 bases sitting between them. CDR3 in DNA: TGCGCCAGCAGCCAGGGTCACGGGGGGGCCAACGTCCTGACTTTC. It codes for CASSQGHGGANVLTF.

The CDR3 loop is CATSRDRVPLEPLHF. The DNA of the CDR3 is TGTGCCACCAGCAGAGATCGGGTTCCTCTTGAACCCCTCCACTTT. The rearrangement links TRBV15 to TRBJ1-6; D unresolved. CDR3 size: 15 residues. Germline assignment: CDR1 LNHNV and CDR2 YYDKDF (reference sequence). The germline V and J ends were trimmed by 0 bases and 12 bases, with 15 bases remaining between them. The variable domain in full, completed from reference TRBV15 and TRBJ1-6, reads DAMVIQNPRYQVTQFGKPVTLSCSQTLNHNVMYWYQQKSSQAPKLLFHYYDKDFNNEADTPDNFQSRRPNTSFCFLDIRSPGLGDTAMYLCATSRDRVPLEPLHFGNGTRLTVT.